This TCR beta chain was identified during a study of technical replicates of blood from several donors. Method: immunoSEQ multiplex PCR; TCRdb's copy keeps in-frame clones and lacks some. Among about 75,000 clones listed, 97% were seen once. This CDR3 has 18 amino acids. V was clipped by 0 bases and J by 5 bases; unmatched bases: 14. From germline, CDR1 is SGDLS and CDR2 YYNGEE. The chain employs TRBV9 and TRBJ2-1, with 7 bases aligning to TRBD2. The receptor's source is a human donor in good health. Sequencing was performed on T cells isolated from PBMCs. CDR3 nucleotide sequence: TGTGCCAGCAGCGTAGAAGGGAAGCGGGAACAAATACACAATGAGCAGTTCTTC. Protein product: CASSVEGKREQIHNEQFF.